This is a list of T cell receptor beta chains from one sample in a study of beta chain features in type 1 diabetes. Using immunoSEQ multiplex PCR, the repertoire was profiled, and TCRdb retains in-frame clones only, with some absent. The repertoire holds hundreds of thousands of clones, over 9.5% seen once, with under 0.045% in the top ten. The sequencing sample was made of naive CD4+ T cells from blood. The receptors come from a woman between 18 and 30 years old in good health. Both conserved end residues are part of each CDR3. Each record gives: V gene, J gene, D gene, clone size, CDR3 DNA, CDR3 protein. D genes are given only for firm matches. Expanded clones are given a class, and other clones once, few, many or no size at all.

V: TRBV18; J: TRBJ2-7; D: TRBD1; size: few; DNA: TGTGCCAGCTCACAAGGCGGACAGGGGGCTAAGGAGCAGTACTTC; CDR3: CASSQGGQGAKEQYF
V: TRBV5-4; J: TRBJ1-2; D: TRBD1; size: few; DNA: TGTGCCAGCAGCCTAGCCCCCAGGGGGCGTAACTATGGCTACACCTTC; CDR3: CASSLAPRGRNYGYTF
V: TRBV29-1; J: TRBJ2-2; D: NA; size: many; DNA: TGCAGCGTTGACCAGGATGCGAACACCGGGGAGCTGTTTTTT; CDR3: CSVDQDANTGELFF
V: TRBV7-3; J: TRBJ2-2; D: TRBD1; size: NA; DNA: TGTGCCAGCAGCATAACAGGGGTGAACACCGGGGAGCTGTTTTTT; CDR3: CASSITGVNTGELFF
V: TRBV11-2; J: TRBJ2-7; D: TRBD1; size: few; DNA: TGTGCCAGCAGCTCAAACCGGGACAGGGACTACGAGCAGTACTTC; CDR3: CASSSNRDRDYEQYF
V: TRBV7-6; J: TRBJ2-5; D: TRBD2; size: NA; DNA: TGTGCCAGCAGGCCGACTAGCGGGGGAGAGACCCAGTACTTC; CDR3: CASRPTSGGETQYF
V: TRBV11-2; J: TRBJ2-7; D: NA; size: NA; DNA: TGTGCCAGCAGCCTTCAGGGCAGGGTGTCGTACTTC; CDR3: CASSLQGRVSYF
V: TRBV29-1; J: TRBJ2-1; D: TRBD1; size: NA; DNA: TGCAGCGTTGGGGACAGAACCTACAATGAGCAGTTCTTC; CDR3: CSVGDRTYNEQFF
V: TRBV5-4; J: TRBJ1-2; D: TRBD1; size: few; DNA: TGTGCCAGCAGCAACAGGGGCACAGACTATGGCTACACCTTC; CDR3: CASSNRGTDYGYTF
V: TRBV5-1; J: TRBJ1-1; D: NA; size: NA; DNA: TGCGCCAGCACACCGACAGGAAAGAACACTGAAGCTTTCTTT; CDR3: CASTPTGKNTEAFF
V: TRBV6-5; J: TRBJ2-1; D: TRBD1; size: NA; DNA: TGTGCCAGCACCCCGACAGGGGGCGCTTACAATGAGCAGTTCTTC; CDR3: CASTPTGGAYNEQFF
V: TRBV7-2; J: TRBJ1-4; D: NA; size: NA; DNA: TGTGCCAGCGGGGCAATCCTCACTAATGAAAAACTGTTTTTT; CDR3: CASGAILTNEKLFF
V: TRBV27; J: TRBJ2-1; D: TRBD1; size: NA; DNA: TGTGCCAGCAGTTTACCCGGGACAGACAATGAGCAGTTCTTC; CDR3: CASSLPGTDNEQFF
V: TRBV2; J: TRBJ1-6; D: NA; size: NA; DNA: TGTGCCAGCAGTGAAGCGGTCTCGGGATATTCACCCCTCCACTTT; CDR3: CASSEAVSGYSPLHF
V: TRBV2; J: TRBJ2-1; D: TRBD1; size: NA; DNA: TGTGCCAGCATACAGGGGTCGAGCTCCTACAATGAGCAGTTCTTC; CDR3: CASIQGSSSYNEQFF
V: TRBV2; J: TRBJ1-2; D: TRBD1; size: few; DNA: TGTGCCAGCAGGAACCGACAGGGAGCGACTAACTATGGCTACACCTTC; CDR3: CASRNRQGATNYGYTF
V: TRBV6-6; J: TRBJ1-2; D: NA; size: NA; DNA: TGTGCCAGCAGTTACACCGGGATGGGGGGCTACACCTTC; CDR3: CASSYTGMGGYTF
V: TRBV2; J: TRBJ2-3; D: NA; size: few; DNA: TGTGCCAGCATTTACCAGGGCGTGGGCACAGATACGCAGTATTTT; CDR3: CASIYQGVGTDTQYF
V: TRBV7-2; J: TRBJ1-6; D: TRBD1; size: NA; DNA: TGTGCCAGCAGCCTCGGACAGGTTCAAAGTTCACCCCTCCACTTT; CDR3: CASSLGQVQSSPLHF
V: TRBV6-1; J: TRBJ1-2; D: NA; size: few; DNA: TGTGCCAGCAGTGAACAGGGGCGGGACTATGGCTACACCTTC; CDR3: CASSEQGRDYGYTF
V: TRBV25-1; J: TRBJ1-1; D: NA; size: NA; DNA: TGTGCCAGCACCGCTTCTCGGGAACTGAACACTGAAGCTTTCTTT; CDR3: CASTASRELNTEAFF
V: TRBV30; J: TRBJ1-2; D: NA; size: NA; DNA: TGTGCCTGGAGTGACCGGAGGTATTCCTATGGCTACACCTTC; CDR3: CAWSDRRYSYGYTF
V: TRBV27; J: TRBJ2-7; D: TRBD2; size: NA; DNA: TGTGCCAGCAGACTAGCGGGAGGGGGCCACGAGCAGTACTTC; CDR3: CASRLAGGGHEQYF
V: TRBV2; J: TRBJ2-7; D: TRBD1; size: NA; DNA: TGTGCCAGCAGTTTCCGGGACAGGGGCGACGAGCAGTACTTC; CDR3: CASSFRDRGDEQYF
V: TRBV10-3; J: TRBJ2-2; D: NA; size: few; DNA: TGTGCCATCAGTGTCGGTGAAGGGGAGCTGTTTTTT; CDR3: CAISVGEGELFF
V: TRBV10-3; J: TRBJ2-1; D: TRBD2; size: NA; DNA: TGTGCCATCAGTGAACAAGCGGGAGCCTACTCCTACAATGAGCAGTTCTTC; CDR3: CAISEQAGAYSYNEQFF
V: TRBV29-1; J: TRBJ2-1; D: TRBD1; size: many; DNA: TGCAGCGTTGAAGGTTGGGACAGCTTAAGGGGGCAGTTCTTC; CDR3: CSVEGWDSLRGQFF
V: TRBV30; J: TRBJ1-1; D: NA; size: NA; DNA: TGTGCCTGGACCGTTATGGGGGGAGGGGACGGAGTCACTGAAGCTTTCTTT; CDR3: CAWTVMGGGDGVTEAFF
V: TRBV6-1; J: TRBJ1-2; D: NA; size: NA; DNA: TGTGCCAGCAGCATGCGGGGCTATGGCTACACCTTC; CDR3: CASSMRGYGYTF
V: TRBV28; J: TRBJ1-1; D: NA; size: NA; DNA: TGTGCCAGCAGGCCAGGGGCAGGGGACCCGAACACTGAAGCTTTCTTT; CDR3: CASRPGAGDPNTEAFF
V: TRBV4-1; J: TRBJ2-5; D: NA; size: NA; DNA: TGCGCCAGCAGCTCGGTATTCGAGACCCAGTACTTC; CDR3: CASSSVFETQYF
V: TRBV7-2; J: TRBJ1-4; D: TRBD1; size: NA; DNA: TGTGCCAGCAGCTTAAGGGACAGGGGTGGGGAAAAACTGTTTTTT; CDR3: CASSLRDRGGEKLFF
V: TRBV28; J: TRBJ2-7; D: NA; size: NA; DNA: TGTGCCAGCAGTTTATTCGACGAGCAGTACTTC; CDR3: CASSLFDEQYF
V: TRBV10-3; J: TRBJ2-7; D: TRBD2; size: once; DNA: TGTGCCATCAGTTCTAGCGGGAGTGACGACGAGCAGTACTTC; CDR3: CAISSSGSDDEQYF